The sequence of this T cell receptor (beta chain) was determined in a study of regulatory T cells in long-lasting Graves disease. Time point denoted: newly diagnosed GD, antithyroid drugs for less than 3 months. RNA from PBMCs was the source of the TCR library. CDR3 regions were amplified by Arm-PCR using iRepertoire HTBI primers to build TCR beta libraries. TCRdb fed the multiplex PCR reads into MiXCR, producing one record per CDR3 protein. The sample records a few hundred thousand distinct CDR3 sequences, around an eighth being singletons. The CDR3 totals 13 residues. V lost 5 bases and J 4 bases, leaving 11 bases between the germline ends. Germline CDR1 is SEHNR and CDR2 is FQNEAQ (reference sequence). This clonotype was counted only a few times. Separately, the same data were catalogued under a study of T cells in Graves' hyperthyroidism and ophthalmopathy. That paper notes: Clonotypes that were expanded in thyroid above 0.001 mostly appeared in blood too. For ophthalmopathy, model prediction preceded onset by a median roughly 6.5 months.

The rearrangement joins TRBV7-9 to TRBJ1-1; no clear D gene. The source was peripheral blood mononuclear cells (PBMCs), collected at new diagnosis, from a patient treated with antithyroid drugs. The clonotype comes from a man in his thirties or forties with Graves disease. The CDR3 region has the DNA TGTGCCAGCAGCCCCTGGCAGCGCACTGAAGCTTTCTTT. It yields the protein CASSPWQRTEAFF.